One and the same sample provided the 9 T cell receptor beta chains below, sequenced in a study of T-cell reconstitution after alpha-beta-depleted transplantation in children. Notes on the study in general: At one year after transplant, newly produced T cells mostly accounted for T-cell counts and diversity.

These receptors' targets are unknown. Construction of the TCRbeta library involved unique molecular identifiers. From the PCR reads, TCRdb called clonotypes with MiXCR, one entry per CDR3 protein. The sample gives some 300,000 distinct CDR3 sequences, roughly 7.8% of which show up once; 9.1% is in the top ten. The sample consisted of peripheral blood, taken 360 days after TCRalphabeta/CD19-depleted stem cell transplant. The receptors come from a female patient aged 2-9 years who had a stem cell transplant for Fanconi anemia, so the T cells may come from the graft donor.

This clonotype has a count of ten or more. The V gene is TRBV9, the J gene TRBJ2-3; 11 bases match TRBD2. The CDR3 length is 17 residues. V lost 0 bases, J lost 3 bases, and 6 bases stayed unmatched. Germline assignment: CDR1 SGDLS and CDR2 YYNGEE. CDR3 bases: TGTGCCAGCAGCGTAGCACTAGCGGGAGCGGGGACAGATACGCAGTATTTT. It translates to CASSVALAGAGTDTQYF.

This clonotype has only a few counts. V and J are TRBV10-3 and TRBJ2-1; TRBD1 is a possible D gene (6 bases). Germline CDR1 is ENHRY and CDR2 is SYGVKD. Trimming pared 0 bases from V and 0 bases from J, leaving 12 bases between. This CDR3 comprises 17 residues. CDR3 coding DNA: TGTGCCATCAGTGAGTCGGGGACATCGAGCTCCTACAATGAGCAGTTCTTC. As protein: CAISESGTSSSYNEQFF.

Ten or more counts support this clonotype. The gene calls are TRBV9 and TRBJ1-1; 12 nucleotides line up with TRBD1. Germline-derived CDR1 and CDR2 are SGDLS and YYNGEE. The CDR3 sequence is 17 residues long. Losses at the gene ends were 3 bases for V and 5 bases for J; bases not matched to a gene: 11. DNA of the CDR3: TGTGCCAGCAGCGACGGCTCCGGGACAGGGGGCTCGACTGAAGCTTTCTTT. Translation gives CASSDGSGTGGSTEAFF.

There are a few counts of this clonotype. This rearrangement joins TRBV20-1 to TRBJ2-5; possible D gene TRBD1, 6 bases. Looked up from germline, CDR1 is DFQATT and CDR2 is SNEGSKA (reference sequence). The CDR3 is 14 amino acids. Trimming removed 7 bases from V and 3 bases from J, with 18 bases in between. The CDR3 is CSDQRPNREETQYF. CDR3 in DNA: TGCAGTGATCAAAGACCAAACAGGGAAGAGACCCAGTACTTC.

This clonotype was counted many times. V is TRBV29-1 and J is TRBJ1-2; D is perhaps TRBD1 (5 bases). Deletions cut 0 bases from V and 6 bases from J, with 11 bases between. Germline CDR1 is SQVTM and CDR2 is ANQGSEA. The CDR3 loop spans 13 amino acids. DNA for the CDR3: TGCAGCGTTGAAGATCAGTGGGGGAATGGCTACACCTTC. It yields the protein CSVEDQWGNGYTF.

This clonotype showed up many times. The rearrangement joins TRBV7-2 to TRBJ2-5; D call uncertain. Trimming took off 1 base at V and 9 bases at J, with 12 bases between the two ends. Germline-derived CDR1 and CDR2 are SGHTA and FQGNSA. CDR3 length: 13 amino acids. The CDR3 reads CASSLGSIVAQYF. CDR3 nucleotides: TGTGCCAGCAGCTTAGGATCTATTGTGGCCCAGTACTTC. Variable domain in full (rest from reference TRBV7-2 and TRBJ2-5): GAGVSQSPSNKVTEKGKDVELRCDPISGHTALYWYRQSLGQGLEFLIYFQGNSAPDKSGLPSDRFSAERTGGSVSTLTIQRTQQEDSAVYLCASSLGSIVAQYFGPGTRLLVL.

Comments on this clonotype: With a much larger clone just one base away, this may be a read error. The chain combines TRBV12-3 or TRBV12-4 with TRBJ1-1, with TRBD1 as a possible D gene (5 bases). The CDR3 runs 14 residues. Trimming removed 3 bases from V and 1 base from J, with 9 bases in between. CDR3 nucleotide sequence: TGTGCCAGCAGTTTCATGGGGGGGAACACTGAAGCTTTCTTT. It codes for CASSFMGGNTEAFF.

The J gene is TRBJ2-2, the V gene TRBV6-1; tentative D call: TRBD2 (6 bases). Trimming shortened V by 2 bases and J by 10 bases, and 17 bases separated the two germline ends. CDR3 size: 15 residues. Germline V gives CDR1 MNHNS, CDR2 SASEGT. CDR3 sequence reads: CASSEYGPGRPELFF. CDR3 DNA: TGTGCCAGCAGTGAATATGGCCCGGGGAGGCCGGAGCTGTTTTTT.

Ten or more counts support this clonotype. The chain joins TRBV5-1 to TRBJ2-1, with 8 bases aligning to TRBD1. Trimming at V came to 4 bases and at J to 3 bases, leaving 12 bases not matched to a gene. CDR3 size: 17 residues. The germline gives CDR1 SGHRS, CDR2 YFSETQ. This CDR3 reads CASSGRQDRAIYNEQFF. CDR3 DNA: TGCGCCAGCAGCGGCAGGCAGGACAGGGCCATCTACAATGAGCAGTTCTTC.